These 8 T cell receptor beta chains share one sample of origin, sequenced in a study of T-cell reconstitution after alpha-beta-depleted transplantation in children. Researchers prepared the TCRbeta library using unique molecular identifiers, the study reports. Via MiXCR, TCRdb re-called the PCR reads, giving one row per CDR3 protein. Of 780,000 or so distinct CDR3 sequences listed, less than 20% are singletons. The sample was PBMCs, mostly from graft donor cells, taken 360 days after TCRalphabeta/CD19-depleted stem cell transplant. The receptors were sampled from a male patient younger than 18 who had a stem cell transplant for acute lymphoblastic leukemia, so the T cells may come from the graft donor.

This clonotype turned up a few times. The rearrangement uses TRBV28 and TRBJ2-1; no reliable D call. V lost 2 bases and J 8 bases, leaving 10 bases between the germline ends. CDR3 size: 13 residues. The germline V gene has CDR1 MDHEN and CDR2 SYDVKM. CDR3 loop: CASSLIRSDEQFF. In DNA form, the CDR3 reads TGTGCCAGCAGTTTAATCAGATCGGATGAGCAGTTCTTC.

This chain links TRBV20-1 with TRBJ2-7; TRBD1 is a possible D gene (6 bases). V was cut by 3 bases and J by 4 bases, with 13 bases left in between. Germline CDR1 and CDR2: DFQATT and SNEGSKA (reference sequence). This CDR3 contains 13 residues. In DNA form, the CDR3 reads TGCAGTGCTAGCAACCCGACAGGATACGAGCAGTACTTC. Translation: CSASNPTGYEQYF.

Many counts were recorded for this clonotype. CDR3 nucleotide sequence: TGTGCCAGCAGTCCCCGCCTACGGGACAGGAGGCCCTACGAGCAGTACTTC. Translating it yields CASSPRLRDRRPYEQYF. The chain links TRBV12-3 or TRBV12-4 to TRBJ2-7; 8 nucleotides agree with TRBD1. There are 17 residues in the CDR3. V trimming: 5 bases; J trimming: 2 bases; junction bases outside the gene matches: 14.

This clonotype occurred a few times. The chain is built from TRBV3-1 and TRBJ1-4; no clear D. The V gene's germline CDR1 is LGHDT and CDR2 YNNKEL (reference sequence). V lost 8 bases, J lost 10 bases, and 14 bases lay in between. This CDR3 has 12 amino acids. CDR3 in DNA: TGTGCCAGCGGCCGCCGGACGGGAAAACTGTTTTTT. It encodes CASGRRTGKLFF.

A few counts support this clonotype. Germline and junction disagree at one end, which may indicate a read error. The rearrangement uses TRBV27 and TRBJ2-7, with 8 bases fitting TRBD2. The CDR3 spans 15 residues. In germline, CDR1 is MNHEY, CDR2 SMNVEV (reference sequence). DNA of the CDR3: TGTGCCAGCAGTCTATCCGGGACTAGTCCCTACGAGCAGTACTTC. Translated: CASSLSGTSPYEQYF.

The chain couples TRBV5-1 to TRBJ1-5; no clear D. CDR3 length: 13 amino acids. The germline V gene encodes CDR1 SGHRS and CDR2 YFSETQ. The V end lost 1 base, the J end lost 4 bases, and 6 bases lay between the germline ends. CDR3 loop: CASSLWENQPQHF. The CDR3 DNA is TGCGCCAGCAGCTTGTGGGAGAATCAGCCCCAGCATTTT.

This rearrangement joins TRBV9 to TRBJ2-5; D gene ambiguous. V gave up 1 base and J gave up 5 bases, with 9 bases separating them. CDR3 length: 13 residues. CDR1 SGDLS and CDR2 YYNGEE come from the germline V gene. CDR3 sequence (DNA): TGTGCCAGCAGCGTACAGCTGCGGGAGACCCAGTACTTC. It yields the protein CASSVQLRETQYF.

This clonotype appeared a few times. The chain carries TRBV11-2 and TRBJ1-1; D uncertain. The CDR3 is 14 residues long. Trimming left V 1 base short and J 5 bases short, with 11 bases between. Germline lookup yields CDR1 SGHAT and CDR2 FQNNGV. This CDR3 reads CASSLVLGWTEAFF. CDR3 in DNA: TGTGCCAGCAGCTTAGTTCTGGGTTGGACTGAAGCTTTCTTT.